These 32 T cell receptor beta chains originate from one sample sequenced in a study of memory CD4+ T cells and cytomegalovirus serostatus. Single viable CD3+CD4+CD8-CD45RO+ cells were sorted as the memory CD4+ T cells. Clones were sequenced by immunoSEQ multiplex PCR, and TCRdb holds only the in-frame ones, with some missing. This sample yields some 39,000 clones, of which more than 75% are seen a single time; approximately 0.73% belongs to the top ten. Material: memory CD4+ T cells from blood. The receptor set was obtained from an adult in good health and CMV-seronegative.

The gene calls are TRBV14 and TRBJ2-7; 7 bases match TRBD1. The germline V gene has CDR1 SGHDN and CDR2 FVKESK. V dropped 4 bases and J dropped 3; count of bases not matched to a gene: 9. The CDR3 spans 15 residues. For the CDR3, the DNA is TGTGCCAGCAGCCGAGACAGGGTCAGGCACTACGAGCAGTACTTC. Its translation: CASSRDRVRHYEQYF.

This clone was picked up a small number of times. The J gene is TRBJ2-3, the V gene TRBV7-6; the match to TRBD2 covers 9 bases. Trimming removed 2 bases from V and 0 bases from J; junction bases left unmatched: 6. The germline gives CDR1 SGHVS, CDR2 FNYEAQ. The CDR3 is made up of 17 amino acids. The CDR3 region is CASSLYPSGVSTDTQYF. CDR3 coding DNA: TGTGCCAGCAGCTTATATCCTAGCGGGGTTAGCACAGATACGCAGTATTTT.

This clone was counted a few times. DNA of the CDR3: TGTGCCAGCAGCACCAGGGGGCATAATTCACCCCTCCACTTT. Its protein product is CASSTRGHNSPLHF. The chain links TRBV21-1 to TRBJ1-6; no DNA check was done on the table's D call, TRBD1. TRBV21-1 is listed as a pseudogene. The CDR3 totals 14 residues.

This CDR3 is CASEKTGGLTGELFF. The CDR3 DNA sequence: TGTGCCAGCGAGAAGACAGGGGGACTAACCGGGGAGCTGTTTTTT. The rearrangement uses TRBV6-5 and TRBJ2-2; 9 bases agree with TRBD1. V lost 8 bases and J lost 5; bases outside the gene matches: 9. The CDR3 extends over 15 amino acids. CDR1 is MNHEY and CDR2 is SVGAGI in the germline V gene.

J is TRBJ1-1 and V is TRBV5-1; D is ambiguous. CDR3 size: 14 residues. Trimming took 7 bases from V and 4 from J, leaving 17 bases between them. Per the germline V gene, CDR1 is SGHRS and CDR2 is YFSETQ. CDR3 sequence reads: CASGGRSSSTEAFF. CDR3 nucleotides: TGCGCCAGCGGAGGGAGGTCTTCGAGCACTGAAGCTTTCTTT.

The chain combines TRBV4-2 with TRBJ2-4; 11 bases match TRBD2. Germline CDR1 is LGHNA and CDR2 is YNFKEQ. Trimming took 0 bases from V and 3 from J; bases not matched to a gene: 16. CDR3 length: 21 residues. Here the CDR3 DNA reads TGTGCCAGCAGCCAAGAGACATACCGTAGCGGGGGGGCCTTGGGCAAAAACATTCAGTACTTC. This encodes CASSQETYRSGGALGKNIQYF.

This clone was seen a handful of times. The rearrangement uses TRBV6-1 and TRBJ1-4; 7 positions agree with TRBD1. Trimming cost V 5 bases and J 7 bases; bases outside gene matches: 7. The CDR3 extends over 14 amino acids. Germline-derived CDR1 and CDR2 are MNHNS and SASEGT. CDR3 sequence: CASSRTGAVEKLFF. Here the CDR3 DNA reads TGTGCCAGCAGTCGCACAGGGGCCGTTGAAAAACTGTTTTTT.

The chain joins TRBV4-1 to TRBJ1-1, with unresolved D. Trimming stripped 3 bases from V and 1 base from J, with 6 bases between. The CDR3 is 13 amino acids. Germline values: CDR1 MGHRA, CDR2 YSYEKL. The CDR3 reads CASSQAANTEAFF. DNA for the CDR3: TGCGCCAGCAGCCAGGCAGCGAACACTGAAGCTTTCTTT.

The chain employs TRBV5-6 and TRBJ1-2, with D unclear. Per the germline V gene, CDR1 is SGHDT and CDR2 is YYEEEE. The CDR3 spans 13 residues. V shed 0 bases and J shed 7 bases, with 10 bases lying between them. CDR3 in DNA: TGTGCCAGCAGCTTGGGTAGGGATGGTGGCTACACCTTC. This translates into CASSLGRDGGYTF.

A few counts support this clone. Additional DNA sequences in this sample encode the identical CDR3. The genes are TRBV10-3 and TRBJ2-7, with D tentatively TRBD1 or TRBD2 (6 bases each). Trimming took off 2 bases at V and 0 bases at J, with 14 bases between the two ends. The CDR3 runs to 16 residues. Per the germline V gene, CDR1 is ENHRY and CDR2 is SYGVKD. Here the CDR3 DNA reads TGTGCCATCAGTGAGGGAGGGGGAAGAGGCTCCTACGAGCAGTACTTC. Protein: CAISEGGGRGSYEQYF.

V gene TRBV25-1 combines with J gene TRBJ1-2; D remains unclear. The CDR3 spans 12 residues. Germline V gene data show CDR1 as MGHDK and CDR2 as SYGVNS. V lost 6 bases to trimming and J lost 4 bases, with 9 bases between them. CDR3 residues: CASRDLGYGYTF. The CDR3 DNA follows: TGTGCCAGCAGGGACTTGGGCTATGGCTACACCTTC.

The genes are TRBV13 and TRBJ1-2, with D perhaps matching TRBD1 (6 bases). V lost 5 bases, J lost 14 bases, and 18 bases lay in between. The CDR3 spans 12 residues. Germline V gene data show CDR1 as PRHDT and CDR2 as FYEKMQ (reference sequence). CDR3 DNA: TGTGCCAGCAGCCCCGACAGGCTTATGGGGACCTTC. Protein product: CASSPDRLMGTF.

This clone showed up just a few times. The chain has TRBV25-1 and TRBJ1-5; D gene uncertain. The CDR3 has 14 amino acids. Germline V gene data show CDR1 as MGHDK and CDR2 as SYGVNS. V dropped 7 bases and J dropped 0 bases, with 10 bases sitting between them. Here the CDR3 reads CASIAGNSNQPQHF. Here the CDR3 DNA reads TGTGCCAGCATAGCCGGGAATAGCAATCAGCCCCAGCATTTT.

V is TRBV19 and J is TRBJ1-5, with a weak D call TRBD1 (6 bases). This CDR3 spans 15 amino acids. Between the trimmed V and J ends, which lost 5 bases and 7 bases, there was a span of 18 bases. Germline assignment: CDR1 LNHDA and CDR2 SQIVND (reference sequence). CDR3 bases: TGTGCCAGTAGTTCGATAGGGGGAGGCGGGCAGCCCCAGCATTTT. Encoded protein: CASSSIGGGGQPQHF.

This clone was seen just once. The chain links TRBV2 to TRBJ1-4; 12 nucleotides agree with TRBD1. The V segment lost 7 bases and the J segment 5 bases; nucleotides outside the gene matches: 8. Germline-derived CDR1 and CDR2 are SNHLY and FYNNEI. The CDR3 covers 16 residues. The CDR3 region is CASTGTGGFKNEKLFF. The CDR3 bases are TGTGCCAGCACAGGGACAGGGGGCTTTAAGAATGAAAAACTGTTTTTT.

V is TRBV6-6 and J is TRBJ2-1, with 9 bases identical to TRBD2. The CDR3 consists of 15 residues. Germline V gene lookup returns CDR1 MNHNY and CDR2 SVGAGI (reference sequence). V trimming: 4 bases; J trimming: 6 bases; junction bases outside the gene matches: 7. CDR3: CASSFTAGGRNEQFF. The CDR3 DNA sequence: TGTGCCAGCAGTTTCACAGCGGGGGGTCGCAATGAGCAGTTCTTC.

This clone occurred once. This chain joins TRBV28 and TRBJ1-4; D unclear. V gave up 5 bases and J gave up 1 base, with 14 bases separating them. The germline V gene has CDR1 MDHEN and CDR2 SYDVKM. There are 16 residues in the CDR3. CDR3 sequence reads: CASSPSPRETNEKLFF. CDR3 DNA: TGTGCCAGCAGTCCGAGTCCGCGTGAAACTAATGAAAAACTGTTTTTT.

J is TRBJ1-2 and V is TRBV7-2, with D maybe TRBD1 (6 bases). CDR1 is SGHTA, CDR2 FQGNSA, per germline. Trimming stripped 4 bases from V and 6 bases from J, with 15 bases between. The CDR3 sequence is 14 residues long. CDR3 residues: CASSSRGLGHGYTF. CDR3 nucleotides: TGTGCCAGCAGCTCCAGGGGTCTGGGCCATGGCTACACCTTC.

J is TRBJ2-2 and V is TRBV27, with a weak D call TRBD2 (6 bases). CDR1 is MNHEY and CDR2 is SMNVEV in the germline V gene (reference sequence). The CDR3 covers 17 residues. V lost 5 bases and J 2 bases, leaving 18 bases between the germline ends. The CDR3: CASSKRTGTGNTGELFF. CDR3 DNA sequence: TGTGCCAGCAGTAAGAGAACCGGGACTGGCAACACCGGGGAGCTGTTTTTT.

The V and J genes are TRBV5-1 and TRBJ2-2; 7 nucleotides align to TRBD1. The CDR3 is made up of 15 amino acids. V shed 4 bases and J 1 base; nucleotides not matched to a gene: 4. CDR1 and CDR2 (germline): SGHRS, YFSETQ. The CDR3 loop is CASSQGGENTGELFF. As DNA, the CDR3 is TGCGCCAGCAGCCAAGGGGGCGAGAACACCGGGGAGCTGTTTTTT.

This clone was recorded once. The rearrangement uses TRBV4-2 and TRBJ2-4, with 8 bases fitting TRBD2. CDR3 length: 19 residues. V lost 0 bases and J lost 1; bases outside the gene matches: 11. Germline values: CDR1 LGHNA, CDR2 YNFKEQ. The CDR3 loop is CASSQDGLAGGLAKNIQYF. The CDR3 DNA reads TGTGCCAGCAGCCAAGATGGGCTAGCGGGTGGTTTGGCCAAAAACATTCAGTACTTC.

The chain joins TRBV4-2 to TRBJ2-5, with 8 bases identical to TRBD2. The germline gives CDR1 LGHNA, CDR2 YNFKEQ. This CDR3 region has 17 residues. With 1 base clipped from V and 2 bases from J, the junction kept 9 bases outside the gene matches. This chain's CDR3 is CASSQVSSGGAQETQYF. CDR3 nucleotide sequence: TGTGCCAGCAGCCAAGTATCGTCCGGGGGGGCTCAAGAGACCCAGTACTTC.

Here the CDR3 reads CASSSIGTGENIQYF. As DNA, the CDR3 is TGTGCCAGCAGCTCAATTGGGACAGGGGAAAACATTCAGTACTTC. V and J are TRBV11-3 and TRBJ2-4, with 10 bases matching TRBD1. The trim removed 4 bases at V and 5 bases at J, leaving 5 bases unmatched. The CDR3 is made up of 15 amino acids. Germline V gene lookup returns CDR1 SGHNT and CDR2 YENEEA. The whole variable domain, filled in from reference TRBV11-3 and TRBJ2-4, reads EAGVVQSPRYKIIEKKQPVAFWCNPISGHNTLYWYLQNLGQGPELLIRYENEEAVDDSQLPKDRFSAERLKGVDSTLKIQPAELGDSAVYLCASSSIGTGENIQYFGAGTRLSVL.

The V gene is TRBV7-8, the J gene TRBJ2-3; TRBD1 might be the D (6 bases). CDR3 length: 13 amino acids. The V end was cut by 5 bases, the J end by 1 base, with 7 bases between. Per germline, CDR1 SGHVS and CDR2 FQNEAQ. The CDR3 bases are TGTGCCAGCAGCCGACAGGGCACAGATACGCAGTATTTT. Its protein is CASSRQGTDTQYF.

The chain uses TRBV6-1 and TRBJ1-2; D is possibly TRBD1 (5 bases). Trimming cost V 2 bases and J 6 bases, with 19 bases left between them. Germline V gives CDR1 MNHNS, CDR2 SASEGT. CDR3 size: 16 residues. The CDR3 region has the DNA TGTGCCAGCAGTGAACTTTGGGGCGGGGTTGGGGATGGCTACACCTTC. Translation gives CASSELWGGVGDGYTF.

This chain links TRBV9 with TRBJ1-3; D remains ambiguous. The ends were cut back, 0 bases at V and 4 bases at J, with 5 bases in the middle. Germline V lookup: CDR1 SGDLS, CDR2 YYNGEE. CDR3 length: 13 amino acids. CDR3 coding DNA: TGTGCCAGCAGCGTAGCGGAGGGAAACACCATATATTTT. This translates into CASSVAEGNTIYF.

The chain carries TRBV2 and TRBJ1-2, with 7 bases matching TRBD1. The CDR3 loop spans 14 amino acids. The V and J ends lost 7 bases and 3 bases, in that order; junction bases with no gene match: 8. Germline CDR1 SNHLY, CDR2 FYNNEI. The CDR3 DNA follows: TGTGCCAGCACCTTTTCGGGACAGTACTATGGCTACACCTTC. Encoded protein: CASTFSGQYYGYTF.

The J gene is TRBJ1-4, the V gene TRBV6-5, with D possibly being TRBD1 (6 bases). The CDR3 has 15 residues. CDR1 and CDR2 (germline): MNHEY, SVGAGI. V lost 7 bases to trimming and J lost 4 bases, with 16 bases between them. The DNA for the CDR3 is TGTGCCAGCAATCAGGGAGGGGGAATTAATGAAAAACTGTTTTTT. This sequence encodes CASNQGGGINEKLFF.

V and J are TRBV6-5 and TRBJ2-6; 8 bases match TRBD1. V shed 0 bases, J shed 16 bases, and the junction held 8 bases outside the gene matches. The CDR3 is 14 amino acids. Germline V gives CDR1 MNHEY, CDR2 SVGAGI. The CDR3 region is CASSYSRTGSLLTF. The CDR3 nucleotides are TGTGCCAGCAGTTACTCCCGGACAGGGAGCCTTCTGACTTTC.

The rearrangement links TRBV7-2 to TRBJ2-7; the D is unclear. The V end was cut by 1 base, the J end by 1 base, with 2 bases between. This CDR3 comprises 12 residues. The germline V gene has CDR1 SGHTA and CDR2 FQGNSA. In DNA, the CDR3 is TGTGCCAGCAGCTTAGTGTCCTACGAGCAGTACTTC. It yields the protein CASSLVSYEQYF. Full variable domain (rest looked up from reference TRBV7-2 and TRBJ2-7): GAGVSQSPSNKVTEKGKDVELRCDPISGHTALYWYRQSLGQGLEFLIYFQGNSAPDKSGLPSDRFSAERTGGSVSTLTIQRTQQEDSAVYLCASSLVSYEQYFGPGTRLTVT.

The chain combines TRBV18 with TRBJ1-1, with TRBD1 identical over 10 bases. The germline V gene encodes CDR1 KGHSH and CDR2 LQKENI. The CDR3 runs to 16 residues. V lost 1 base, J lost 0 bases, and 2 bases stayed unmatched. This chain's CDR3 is CASSPLGTGVNTEAFF. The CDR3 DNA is TGTGCCAGCTCACCACTTGGGACAGGGGTGAACACTGAAGCTTTCTTT. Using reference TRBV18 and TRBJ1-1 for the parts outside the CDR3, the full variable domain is NAGVMQNPRHLVRRRGQEARLRCSPMKGHSHVYWYRQLPEEGLKFMVYLQKENIIDESGMPKERFSAEFPKEGPSILRIQQVVRGDSAAYFCASSPLGTGVNTEAFFGQGTRLTVV.

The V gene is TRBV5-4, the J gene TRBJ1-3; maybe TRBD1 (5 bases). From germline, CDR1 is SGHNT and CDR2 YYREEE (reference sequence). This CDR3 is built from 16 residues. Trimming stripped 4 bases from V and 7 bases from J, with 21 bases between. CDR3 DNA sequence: TGTGCCAGCAGCCATAACCTCCAGGGATCGGCCAACACCATATATTTT. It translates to CASSHNLQGSANTIYF.